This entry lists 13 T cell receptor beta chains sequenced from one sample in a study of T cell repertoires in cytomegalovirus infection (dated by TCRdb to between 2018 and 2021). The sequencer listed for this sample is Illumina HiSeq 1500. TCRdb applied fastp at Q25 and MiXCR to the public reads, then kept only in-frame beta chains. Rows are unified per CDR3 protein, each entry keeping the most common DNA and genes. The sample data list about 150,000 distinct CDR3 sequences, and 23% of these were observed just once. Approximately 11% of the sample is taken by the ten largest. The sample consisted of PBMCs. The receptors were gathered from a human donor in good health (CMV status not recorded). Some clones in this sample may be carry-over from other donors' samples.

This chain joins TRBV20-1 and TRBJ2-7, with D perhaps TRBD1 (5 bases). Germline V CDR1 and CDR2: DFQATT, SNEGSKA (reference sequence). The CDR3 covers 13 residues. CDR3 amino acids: CRVDRGTSYEQYF. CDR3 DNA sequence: TGCAGGGTTGACAGAGGAACCTCCTACGAGCAGTACTTC.

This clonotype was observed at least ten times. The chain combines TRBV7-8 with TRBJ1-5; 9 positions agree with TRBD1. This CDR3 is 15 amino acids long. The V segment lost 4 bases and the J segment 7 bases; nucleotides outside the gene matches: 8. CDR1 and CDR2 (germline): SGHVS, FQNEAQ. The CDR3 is CASSYTGGAWQPQHF. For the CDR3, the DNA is TGTGCCAGCAGCTACACAGGGGGCGCTTGGCAGCCCCAGCATTTT.

CDR3 region: CASSLSGGVNSPLHF. The CDR3 nucleotides are TGTGCCAGCAGTTTGTCCGGGGGTGTTAATTCACCCCTCCACTTT. V gene TRBV28 combines with J gene TRBJ1-6; TRBD1 might be the D (5 bases). CDR3 length: 15 residues. CDR1 and CDR2 from the germline V gene are MDHEN and SYDVKM. V lost 3 bases, J lost 6 bases, and 12 bases lay in between. Full variable domain (missing parts from reference TRBV28 and TRBJ1-6): DVKVTQSSRYLVKRTGEKVFLECVQDMDHENMFWYRQDPGLGLRLIYFSYDVKMKEKGDIPEGYSVSREKKERFSLILESASTNQTSMYLCASSLSGGVNSPLHFGNGTRLTVT.

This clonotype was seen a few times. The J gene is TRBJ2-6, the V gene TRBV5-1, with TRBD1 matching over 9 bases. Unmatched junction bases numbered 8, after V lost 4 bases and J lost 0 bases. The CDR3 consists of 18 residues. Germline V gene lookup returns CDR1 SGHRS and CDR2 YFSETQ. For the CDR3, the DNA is TGCGCCAGCAGCCTCCGGGACAGGGTCAGCTCTGGGGCCAACGTCCTGACTTTC. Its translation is CASSLRDRVSSGANVLTF.

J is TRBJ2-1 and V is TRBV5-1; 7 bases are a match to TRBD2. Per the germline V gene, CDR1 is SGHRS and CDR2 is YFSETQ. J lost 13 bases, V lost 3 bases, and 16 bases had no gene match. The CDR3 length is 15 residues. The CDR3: CASSYQPGPPGGQFF. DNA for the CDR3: TGCGCCAGCAGCTACCAACCGGGACCACCGGGGGGTCAGTTCTTC. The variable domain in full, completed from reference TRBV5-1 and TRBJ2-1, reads KAGVTQTPRYLIKTRGQQVTLSCSPISGHRSVSWYQQTPGQGLQFLFEYFSETQRNKGNFPGRFSGRQFSNSRSEMNVSTLELGDSALYLCASSYQPGPPGGQFFGPGTRLTVL.

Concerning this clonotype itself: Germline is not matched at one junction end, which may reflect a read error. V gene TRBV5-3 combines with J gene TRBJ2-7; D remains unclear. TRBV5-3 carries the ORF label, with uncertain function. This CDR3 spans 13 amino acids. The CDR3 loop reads CASSSPGPYEQYF. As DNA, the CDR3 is TGTGCCAGCAGCTCGCCTGGACCCTACGAGCAGTACTTC.

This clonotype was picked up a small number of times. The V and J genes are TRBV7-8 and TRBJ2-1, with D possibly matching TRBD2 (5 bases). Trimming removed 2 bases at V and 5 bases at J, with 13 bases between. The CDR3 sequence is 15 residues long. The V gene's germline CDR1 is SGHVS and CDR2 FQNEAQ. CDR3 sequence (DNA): TGTGCCAGCAGCTTAAGACCTACTAGGGACAATGAGCAGTTCTTC. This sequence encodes CASSLRPTRDNEQFF.

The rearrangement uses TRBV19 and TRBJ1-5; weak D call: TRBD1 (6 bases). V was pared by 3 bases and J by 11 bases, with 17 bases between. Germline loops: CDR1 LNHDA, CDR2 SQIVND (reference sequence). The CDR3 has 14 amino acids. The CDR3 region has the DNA TGTGCCAGTAGTATGGAGACAGGCAATCAAGCCCAGCATTTT. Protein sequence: CASSMETGNQAQHF.

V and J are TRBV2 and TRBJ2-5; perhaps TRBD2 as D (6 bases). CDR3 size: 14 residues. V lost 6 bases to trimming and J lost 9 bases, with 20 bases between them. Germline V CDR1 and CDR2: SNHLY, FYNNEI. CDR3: CASSVGPGARAQYF. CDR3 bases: TGTGCCAGCAGCGTCGGACCGGGAGCAAGGGCCCAGTACTTC.

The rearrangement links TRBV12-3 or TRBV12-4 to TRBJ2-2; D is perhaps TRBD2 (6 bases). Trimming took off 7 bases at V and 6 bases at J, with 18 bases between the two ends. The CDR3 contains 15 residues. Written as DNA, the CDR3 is TGTGCCAGCAACAAAGGGGCGGGAATCGCCGGGGAGCTGTTTTTT. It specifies CASNKGAGIAGELFF.

In nucleotides, the CDR3 is TGCGCCAGCAGCTTGGGGAACAGGATCATGAACACTGAAGCTTTCTTT. Translating gives CASSLGNRIMNTEAFF. The genes are TRBV5-1 and TRBJ1-1; a possible D gene is TRBD1 (5 bases). Trimming took off 0 bases at V and 0 bases at J, with 12 bases between the two ends. This CDR3 contains 16 residues. From germline, CDR1 is SGHRS and CDR2 YFSETQ. The whole variable domain, filled in from reference TRBV5-1 and TRBJ1-1, reads KAGVTQTPRYLIKTRGQQVTLSCSPISGHRSVSWYQQTPGQGLQFLFEYFSETQRNKGNFPGRFSGRQFSNSRSEMNVSTLELGDSALYLCASSLGNRIMNTEAFFGQGTRLTVV.

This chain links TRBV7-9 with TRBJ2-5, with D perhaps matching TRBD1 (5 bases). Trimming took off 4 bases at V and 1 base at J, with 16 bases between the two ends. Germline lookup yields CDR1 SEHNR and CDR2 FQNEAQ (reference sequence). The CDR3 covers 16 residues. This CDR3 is CASSSRTRKAQETQYF. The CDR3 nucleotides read TGTGCCAGCAGCTCCCGGACAAGGAAGGCCCAAGAGACCCAGTACTTC.

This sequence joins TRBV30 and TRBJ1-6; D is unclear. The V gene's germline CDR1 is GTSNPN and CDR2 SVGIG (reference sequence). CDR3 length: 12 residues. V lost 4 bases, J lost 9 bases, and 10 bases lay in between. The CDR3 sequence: CAWTRPGSPLHF. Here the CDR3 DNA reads TGTGCCTGGACCCGTCCTGGTTCACCCCTCCACTTT.